The entry below gives a single T cell receptor beta chain sequence along with its context. Per germline, CDR1 MNHNS and CDR2 SASEGT. The ends lost 5 bases at V and 1 base at J; junction bases unmatched: 5. CDR3 length: 15 residues. The PCR employed 60 Vbeta primers together with 13 Jbeta primers. Here immunoSEQ multiplex PCR was the method, and the copy in TCRdb shows in-frame clones only, minus some. The table includes roughly 100,000 clones, 77% detected once. These data come from a study of cytomegalovirus exposure and HLA in healthy donors. The sample was PBMCs. The chain is built from TRBV6-1 and TRBJ1-5; 7 bases are a match to TRBD1. This clonotype was sampled from a female donor in good health and CMV-seronegative. In nucleotides, the CDR3 is TGTGCCAGCAGTCAGGAGGGGGCGAGCAATCAGCCCCAGCATTTT. Its translation: CASSQEGASNQPQHF.